This entry lists 23 T cell receptor beta chains sequenced from one sample in a study of PD-1 blockade in classical Hodgkin lymphoma. Time point of the sample: newly diagnosed, previously untreated cHL patient sample. Magnetic depletion of unwanted cells isolated CD4+ T cells from thawed PBMCs. Method: immunoSEQ multiplex PCR; TCRdb's copy keeps in-frame clones and lacks some. This table has roughly 20,000 clones, over 80% appearing once. The sample taken for sequencing was CD4+ T cells from blood. Source of these receptors: a human donor with classical Hodgkin lymphoma.

The V call is TRBV15, the J call TRBJ2-7; weak D call: TRBD2 (5 bases). Germline V gives CDR1 LNHNV, CDR2 YYDKDF (reference sequence). Trimming shortened V by 1 base and J by 0 bases, and 7 bases separated the two germline ends. This CDR3 has 14 amino acids. The chain's CDR3 is CATSRGGNSYEQYF. The CDR3, as DNA: TGTGCCACCAGCAGAGGAGGGAACTCCTACGAGCAGTACTTC.

The chain couples TRBV5-4 to TRBJ1-5, with D uncertain. CDR3 size: 15 residues. The V and J ends lost 0 bases and 1 base respectively, with 8 bases between them. Germline V gene data show CDR1 as SGHNT and CDR2 as YYREEE (reference sequence). For the CDR3, the DNA is TGTGCCAGCAGCTTGGATGTAGGAAGCAATCAGCCCCAGCATTTT. This sequence encodes CASSLDVGSNQPQHF.

This clone was found once. The chain couples TRBV18 to TRBJ2-2; D gene unclear. V lost 3 bases to trimming and J lost 5 bases, with 19 bases between them. Germline CDR1 is KGHSH and CDR2 is LQKENI. The CDR3 has 17 residues. The CDR3 loop is CASSPLSSQVLTGELFF. CDR3 bases: TGTGCCAGCTCACCTCTCTCCTCACAAGTATTGACCGGGGAGCTGTTTTTT.

The genes are TRBV6-5 and TRBJ2-7, with D perhaps matching TRBD1 (6 bases). Looked up from germline, CDR1 is MNHEY and CDR2 is SVGAGI. This CDR3 contains 13 residues. The V and J ends lost 8 bases and 9 bases respectively, with 20 bases between them. CDR3 residues: CASSPPGQHGQYF. CDR3 DNA sequence: TGTGCCAGCTCGCCGCCGGGACAACATGGGCAGTACTTC.

This chain connects TRBV5-1 to TRBJ2-5, with 12 bases matching TRBD1. The CDR3 has 15 residues. Looked up from germline, CDR1 is SGHRS and CDR2 is YFSETQ. The V and J ends lost 3 bases and 5 bases, in that order; junction bases with no gene match: 5. DNA of the CDR3: TGCGCCAGCAGCTCCGGGACAGGGGGCGCGGAGACCCAGTACTTC. Translated, it gives CASSSGTGGAETQYF.

This clone occurred once. The chain has TRBV5-1 and TRBJ2-5; 9 bases fit TRBD2. V dropped 1 base and J dropped 5; count of bases not matched to a gene: 6. The CDR3 sequence is 15 residues long. Per germline, CDR1 SGHRS and CDR2 YFSETQ. The CDR3 nucleotides are TGCGCCAGCAGCTTGACGGGACTAGCTGGGGAGACCCAGTACTTC. Its protein product is CASSLTGLAGETQYF.

The gene calls are TRBV19 and TRBJ2-1, with D possibly matching TRBD1 (6 bases). The CDR3 contains 14 residues. Trimming took 1 base from V and 10 from J, leaving 14 bases between them. Germline assignment: CDR1 LNHDA and CDR2 SQIVND (reference sequence). CDR3 protein: CASSIAGVTGEQFF. In DNA, the CDR3 is TGTGCCAGTAGTATAGCCGGCGTGACAGGCGAGCAGTTCTTC.

The rearrangement joins TRBV18 to TRBJ2-7; D tentatively fits TRBD1 or TRBD2 (5 bases each). The germline V gene has CDR1 KGHSH and CDR2 LQKENI. The CDR3 consists of 14 residues. Trimming took off 6 bases at V and 2 bases at J, with 14 bases between the two ends. CDR3 sequence (DNA): TGTGCCAGCTCCACAGGACGGGAAGCCTACGAGCAGTACTTC. It codes for CASSTGREAYEQYF. Complete variable domain (other parts from reference TRBV18 and TRBJ2-7): NAGVMQNPRHLVRRRGQEARLRCSPMKGHSHVYWYRQLPEEGLKFMVYLQKENIIDESGMPKERFSAEFPKEGPSILRIQQVVRGDSAAYFCASSTGREAYEQYFGPGTRLTVT.

This clone was observed a handful of times. The chain employs TRBV6-1 and TRBJ1-3; no clear D gene. Trimming removed 6 bases at V and 2 bases at J, with 11 bases between. This CDR3 spans 14 amino acids. Per germline, CDR1 MNHNS and CDR2 SASEGT. This CDR3 is CASRSDTAGNTIYF. The CDR3 region has the DNA TGTGCCAGCAGGAGCGACACGGCTGGAAACACCATATATTTT.

V and J are TRBV5-1 and TRBJ1-2; 7 bases match TRBD1. V lost 2 bases and J lost 8; bases outside the gene matches: 6. Germline V gives CDR1 SGHRS, CDR2 YFSETQ. This CDR3 region has 13 residues. The CDR3 loop reads CASSFLTGYGYTF. The CDR3 DNA sequence: TGCGCCAGCAGCTTCTTGACAGGGTACGGCTACACCTTC.

The chain is built from TRBV19 and TRBJ2-5; D may be TRBD2 (6 bases). Germline V CDR1 and CDR2: LNHDA, SQIVND (reference sequence). The length of the CDR3 is 17 residues. With 5 bases removed from V and 3 bases from J, the gap between germline ends came to 22 bases. The CDR3 sequence is CASSPIPGRFGEETQYF. The CDR3 DNA is TGTGCCAGTAGTCCGATACCAGGGAGGTTTGGGGAAGAGACCCAGTACTTC.

This rearrangement joins TRBV2 to TRBJ2-7; TRBD2 is a possible D gene (6 bases). Per the germline V gene, CDR1 is SNHLY and CDR2 is FYNNEI. V was pared by 11 bases and J by 2 bases, with 10 bases between. This CDR3 comprises 11 residues. The CDR3 loop is CAGGTAYEQYF. The CDR3 nucleotides read TGTGCCGGCGGGACGGCCTACGAGCAGTACTTC.

The chain combines TRBV28 with TRBJ1-3; the D is unclear. Germline V gene sequence: CDR1 MDHEN, CDR2 SYDVKM. With 3 bases removed from V and 0 bases from J, the gap between germline ends came to 3 bases. The CDR3 is 13 amino acids. Here the CDR3 DNA reads TGTGCCAGCAGTTTCATCTCTGGAAACACCATATATTTT. The encoded protein is CASSFISGNTIYF.

The chain's CDR3 is CASSEGPRQETQYF. The DNA for the CDR3 is TGTGCCAGCAGTGAGGGGCCCCGACAAGAGACCCAGTACTTC. The chain combines TRBV2 with TRBJ2-5, with D possibly being TRBD1 (5 bases). The CDR3 runs to 14 residues. Trimming stripped 3 bases from V and 2 bases from J, with 10 bases between. The germline CDR1 and CDR2 sequences are SNHLY and FYNNEI.

This rearrangement joins TRBV5-4 to TRBJ2-1; 9 positions match TRBD2. The CDR3 loop spans 16 amino acids. The germline V gene encodes CDR1 SGHNT and CDR2 YYREEE (reference sequence). V shed 4 bases and J 2 bases; nucleotides not matched to a gene: 7. This CDR3 reads CASSQAGGGTYNEQFF. CDR3 nucleotide sequence: TGTGCCAGCAGCCAAGCGGGAGGTGGCACCTACAATGAGCAGTTCTTC.

This chain's CDR3 is CASSRGLEQYF. CDR3 DNA sequence: TGTGCCAGCAGCCGCGGGTTGGAGCAGTACTTC. V gene TRBV11-2 combines with J gene TRBJ2-7; D is perhaps TRBD2 (5 bases). Trimming removed 5 bases from V and 7 bases from J, with 9 bases in between. The CDR3 runs 11 residues. Germline CDR1 is SGHAT and CDR2 is FQNNGV.

This chain links TRBV25-1 with TRBJ2-7; 7 bases fit TRBD2. The germline V gene encodes CDR1 MGHDK and CDR2 SYGVNS. The CDR3 has 13 amino acids. V lost 3 bases to trimming and J lost 2 bases; unmatched junction nucleotides: 1. The CDR3 spells CASSEGGTYEQYF. Written as DNA, the CDR3 is TGTGCCAGCAGTGAGGGGGGGACCTACGAGCAGTACTTC.

This sequence joins TRBV28 and TRBJ2-1; the D gene is possibly TRBD2 (6 bases). Trimming pared 6 bases from V and 6 bases from J, leaving 18 bases between. CDR3 length equals 15 residues. CDR1 and CDR2 from the germline V gene are MDHEN and SYDVKM. The CDR3 coding sequence is TGTGCCAGCAGCTCGCCGGGGGTAGCGGCCAATGAGCAGTTCTTC. Encoded protein: CASSSPGVAANEQFF. Together with reference TRBV28 and TRBJ2-1, the CDR3 gives the full variable domain: DVKVTQSSRYLVKRTGEKVFLECVQDMDHENMFWYRQDPGLGLRLIYFSYDVKMKEKGDIPEGYSVSREKKERFSLILESASTNQTSMYLCASSSPGVAANEQFFGPGTRLTVL.

The chain joins TRBV19 to TRBJ2-1, with D tentatively TRBD1 or TRBD2 (7 bases each). The CDR3 has 17 amino acids. The V gene lost 6 bases and the J gene lost 6 bases, with 24 bases spanning the gap. Germline V lookup: CDR1 LNHDA, CDR2 SQIVND (reference sequence). The CDR3 spells CASRDILTGIAGNEQFF. In nucleotides, the CDR3 is TGTGCCAGTAGGGATATTTTGACAGGGATAGCGGGCAATGAGCAGTTCTTC.

In DNA form, the CDR3 reads TGTGCCAGTAGCCTCGCGGTGGACTCCTATGGCTACACCTTC. It yields the protein CASSLAVDSYGYTF. V usage is TRBV19 and J usage is TRBJ1-2; D is ambiguous. V was pared by 6 bases and J by 4 bases, with 15 bases between. The germline V gene has CDR1 LNHDA and CDR2 SQIVND (reference sequence). The CDR3 length is 14 residues.

The chain employs TRBV5-1 and TRBJ2-7, with 9 bases that match TRBD2. The trim removed 1 base at V and 1 base at J, leaving 9 bases unmatched. The CDR3 is 17 amino acids. Germline assignment: CDR1 SGHRS and CDR2 YFSETQ. In DNA form, the CDR3 reads TGCGCCAGCAGCTTGTGGTCCGGGAGCGGGAGGTCCTACGAGCAGTACTTC. It yields the protein CASSLWSGSGRSYEQYF.

Only a few counts were recorded for this clone. The chain carries TRBV5-4 and TRBJ2-7, with TRBD2 as a possible D gene (5 bases). Germline V gene data show CDR1 as SGHNT and CDR2 as YYREEE (reference sequence). The CDR3 has 13 amino acids. V was cut by 3 bases and J by 3 bases, with 10 bases left in between. CDR3: CASSSGLVYEQYF. CDR3 in DNA: TGTGCCAGCAGCTCAGGACTTGTCTACGAGCAGTACTTC.

V is TRBV11-2 and J is TRBJ1-2; a weak D match, TRBD1 (5 bases). The V and J ends lost 1 base and 2 bases respectively, with 11 bases between them. This CDR3 is built from 15 residues. The germline gives CDR1 SGHAT, CDR2 FQNNGV. CDR3: CASSLVTGGNYGYTF. The DNA of the CDR3 is TGTGCCAGCAGCTTAGTAACAGGAGGGAACTATGGCTACACCTTC.